This T cell receptor (beta chain) was documented in a study of T cells in Graves' hyperthyroidism and ophthalmopathy. On the study more broadly: At initial diagnosis, before any treatment had begun, peripheral blood was obtained. General observations from the study: The model's output predicted ophthalmopathy at a median of approximately 6.5 months prior to onset.

This CDR3 has 14 residues. Germline CDR1 reads DFQATT; CDR2 reads SNEGSKA (reference sequence). The junction had 8 bases not matched to a gene; V was cut back by 5 bases and J by 2 bases. This clonotype was recorded many times. The antigen is undetermined. It was RNA transcripts that yielded the amplified TCR beta CDR3 regions. Primed by the HTBI set, a first-round RT-PCR was run on the TCR CDR3. TCRdb ran MiXCR on the multiplex PCR reads and lists one entry per CDR3 protein. The table lists under 350,000 distinct CDR3 sequences, 17% of them singletons, with less than 70% in the top ten. The chain joins TRBV20-1 to TRBJ2-5; 7 bases are a match to TRBD2. Sequences were obtained from blood. This receptor was taken from an older woman with Graves' ophthalmopathy. This chain's CDR3 is CSARIAGRQETQYF. CDR3 DNA: TGCAGTGCTCGGATAGCGGGTCGGCAAGAGACCCAGTACTTC.